The clone carrying this T cell receptor (beta chain) was counted ten times or more. Its cognate antigen is unknown. The data originate from a study of regulatory T cells in long-lasting Graves disease. Study-level results: More public clonotypes were shared by persistent patients (approximately 3,000) than by new patients (about 1,000).

To make TCR beta libraries, researchers used iRepertoire HTBI primers and Arm-PCR of CDR3 regions. TCRdb reprocessed the multiplex PCR reads via MiXCR and lists one record per CDR3 protein. The sample shows about 300,000 distinct CDR3 sequences, around 23% of them seen only once. The CDR3 sequence is 14 residues long. With 0 bases removed from V and 6 bases from J, the gap between germline ends came to 11 bases. The germline V gene encodes CDR1 MNHEY and CDR2 SVGEGT. Time point noted: persistent/refractory GD, antithyroid drugs over 5 years with positive TRAb. The authors made the TCR library using RNA they extracted from PBMCs.

This clonotype was obtained from a female donor with Graves disease. Specimen: peripheral blood mononuclear cells (PBMCs), collected when the disease was refractory, from a patient treated with antithyroid drugs. This sequence joins TRBV6-2 or TRBV6-3 and TRBJ1-2; D not resolved. CDR3 in amino acids: CASSYSGGFDGYTF. The CDR3 DNA reads TGTGCCAGCAGTTACTCGGGAGGGTTTGATGGCTACACCTTC.